Each of the 20 T cell receptor beta chains below was sequenced from the same sample in a study of vaccination and CD4 T cells after COVID-19. Sequenced with the Oncomine TCR Beta short-read assay was DNA taken from cultured CD4+ T cells. MiXCR was run by TCRdb on the PCR reads, yielding one entry per CDR3 protein. The table lists about 22,000 distinct CDR3 sequences, about a third of them singletons. Time point here: late sampling 161 to 241 days after vaccination in a few convalescent patients. The treatment here: approximately nine-day PBMC culture with coronavirus spike peptide pools or control peptides (ViraFEST assay). For these TCRs, the target antigens are not known. Sequences were derived from CD4+ T cells from blood, cultured in vitro, sampled about 7 months after SARS-CoV-2 vaccination. The source of these receptors is a human donor who had recovered from COVID-19.

Only a few counts were recorded for this clonotype. This chain joins TRBV7-9 and TRBJ1-2; 9 bases match TRBD1. CDR3 length equals 16 residues. Germline-derived CDR1 and CDR2 are SEHNR and FQNEAQ (reference sequence). J was trimmed by 4 bases and V by 6 bases; bases with no gene match: 12. The DNA for the CDR3 is TGTGCCAGCAGTATCCATTCGGGACAGGGATCCTATGGCTACACCTTC. Residues: CASSIHSGQGSYGYTF.

This chain joins TRBV28 and TRBJ2-1, with D unclear. Germline CDR1 and CDR2: MDHEN and SYDVKM. The CDR3 loop spans 16 amino acids. V lost 4 bases, J lost 0 bases, and 13 bases lay in between. CDR3 sequence: CASSSVWARSYNEQFF. The CDR3 DNA follows: TGTGCCAGCAGTTCCGTTTGGGCGCGCTCCTACAATGAGCAGTTCTTC.

This clonotype was seen only a few times. This chain joins TRBV10-3 and TRBJ1-2, with a tentative D call TRBD1 (5 bases). The V gene lost 5 bases and the J gene lost 8 bases, with 9 bases spanning the gap. Looked up from germline, CDR1 is ENHRY and CDR2 is SYGVKD. This CDR3 region has 11 residues. The CDR3 region is CAISNDSGYTF. The CDR3 DNA reads as TGTGCCATCAGTAACGACAGCGGCTACACCTTC.

This clonotype has just a few counts. This chain links TRBV6-5 with TRBJ1-2, with TRBD1 as a possible D gene (6 bases). The germline V and J ends were trimmed by 0 bases and 6 bases, with 8 bases remaining between them. Germline CDR1 MNHEY, CDR2 SVGAGI. The CDR3 covers 13 residues. The CDR3 DNA is TGTGCCAGCAGTTACTCAGGGGACAATGGCTACACCTTC. This encodes CASSYSGDNGYTF.

The V gene is TRBV20-1, the J gene TRBJ2-7, with D unclear. The CDR3 runs to 12 residues. Germline V CDR1 and CDR2: DFQATT, SNEGSKA (reference sequence). V lost 5 bases, J lost 5 bases, and 13 bases lay in between. The CDR3 reads CSAGIRADEQYF. The CDR3 region has the DNA TGCAGTGCTGGCATCCGGGCCGACGAGCAGTACTTC.

The chain joins TRBV6-1 to TRBJ2-1; no clear D gene. Trimming took off 6 bases at V and 5 bases at J, with 11 bases between the two ends. The CDR3 is 13 residues long. Germline CDR1 reads MNHNS; CDR2 reads SASEGT. DNA of the CDR3: TGTGCCAGCAGAAGTGGAAAAGACAATGAGCAGTTCTTC. It specifies CASRSGKDNEQFF.

The genes are TRBV6-1 and TRBJ2-7, with TRBD2 as a possible D gene (6 bases). The CDR3 sequence is 12 residues long. Germline-derived CDR1 and CDR2 are MNHNS and SASEGT. V lost 6 bases, J lost 12 bases, and 18 bases lay in between. Here the CDR3 reads CASRPVVGGLYF. The DNA of the CDR3 is TGTGCCAGCAGGCCCGTAGTAGGAGGGCTGTACTTC.

The CDR3 is CASSFGQGLMNTEAFF. CDR3 nucleotide sequence: TGTGCCAGCAGTTTCGGACAGGGGTTAATGAACACTGAAGCTTTCTTT. The chain employs TRBV28 and TRBJ1-1; 9 bases are a match to TRBD1. The CDR3 is 16 residues long. The germline CDR1 and CDR2 sequences are MDHEN and SYDVKM. V shed 3 bases and J 0 bases; nucleotides not matched to a gene: 5.

About this clonotype itself: Being one base from a much bigger clone, this may be a read error. The rearrangement joins TRBV20-1 to TRBJ1-2; possible D gene TRBD1, 6 bases. The germline gives CDR1 DFQATT, CDR2 SNEGSKA (reference sequence). The CDR3 spans 13 residues. CDR3 region: CGALRDMNIGYTF. CDR3 in DNA: TGCGGCGCCCTCCGGGACATGAATATTGGCTACACCTTC.

This clonotype has just a few counts. This chain joins TRBV19 and TRBJ2-7; D is unresolved. The CDR3 extends over 13 amino acids. Per germline, CDR1 LNHDA and CDR2 SQIVND (reference sequence). Trimming removed 5 bases at V and 5 bases at J, with 13 bases between. This CDR3 is CASSSLDSHEQYF. The CDR3 nucleotides are TGTGCCAGTAGTTCCCTTGACTCTCACGAGCAGTACTTC.

CDR3 DNA: TGCAGTGCTAGAGACCCCTACGGGCGGGTGGGTGGAGAGACCCAGTACTTC. As protein: CSARDPYGRVGGETQYF. The chain uses TRBV20-1 and TRBJ2-5, with D possibly being TRBD2 (5 bases). The germline V gene has CDR1 DFQATT and CDR2 SNEGSKA (reference sequence). Trimming took off 0 bases at V and 4 bases at J, with 21 bases between the two ends. CDR3 size: 17 residues.

In this sample, this clonotype turned up a few times. The rearrangement uses TRBV20-1 and TRBJ2-7; D call uncertain. Trimming shortened V by 0 bases and J by 4 bases, and 16 bases separated the two germline ends. The germline V gene encodes CDR1 DFQATT and CDR2 SNEGSKA (reference sequence). The CDR3 extends over 15 amino acids. CDR3 sequence (DNA): TGCAGTGCTAGAGACCCCGCCCGACTTGGGTACGAGCAGTACTTC. Protein: CSARDPARLGYEQYF.

In DNA, the CDR3 is TGTGCCAGCAGCCCAATATCAGGGGCCCAAGCTTTCTTT. This sequence encodes CASSPISGAQAFF. The chain carries TRBV7-9 and TRBJ1-1; the D gene is possibly TRBD1 (6 bases). V lost 5 bases to trimming and J lost 9 bases, with 16 bases between them. The germline CDR1 and CDR2 sequences are SEHNR and FQNEAQ (reference sequence). This CDR3 comprises 13 residues.

The CDR3 sequence is CASSQGVQTGGLGYTF. In DNA, the CDR3 is TGCGCCAGCAGCCAAGGGGTTCAAACAGGGGGCCTCGGCTACACCTTC. The chain recombines TRBV4-1 with TRBJ1-2, with TRBD1 matching 9 bases. Germline V gives CDR1 MGHRA, CDR2 YSYEKL. This CDR3 region has 16 residues. V lost 1 base to trimming and J lost 8 bases; unmatched junction nucleotides: 11.

The gene calls are TRBV4-1 and TRBJ1-6; D may be TRBD1 (5 bases). V was pared by 1 base and J by 8 bases, with 12 bases between. Germline V CDR1 and CDR2: MGHRA, YSYEKL. The CDR3 spans 15 residues. The CDR3 DNA follows: TGCGCCAGCAGCCAAGCAACAGGCGCCTATTCACCCCTCCACTTT. Amino acids: CASSQATGAYSPLHF.

The chain carries TRBV6-1 and TRBJ2-7, with a tentative D call TRBD2 (5 bases). The ends were cut back, 7 bases at V and 6 bases at J, with 16 bases in the middle. The CDR3 consists of 13 residues. Germline CDR1 is MNHNS and CDR2 is SASEGT. CDR3 sequence: CASMETTIVEQYF. DNA for the CDR3: TGTGCCAGCATGGAGACTACTATCGTCGAGCAGTACTTC.

The V gene is TRBV7-6, the J gene TRBJ2-2; no clear D. Germline V gives CDR1 SGHVS, CDR2 FNYEAQ. The CDR3 is 11 residues long. Deletions cut 6 bases from V and 1 base from J, with 0 bases between. The CDR3 sequence is CASRNTGELFF. CDR3 nucleotide sequence: TGTGCCAGCAGGAACACCGGGGAGCTGTTTTTT.

The CDR3 loop is CASSLVAVRTDTQYF. The CDR3 bases are TGTGCCAGCAGTTTGGTGGCGGTCCGCACAGATACGCAGTATTTT. The V and J genes are TRBV27 and TRBJ2-3; D not resolved. V was pared by 3 bases and J by 1 base, with 11 bases between. Per the germline V gene, CDR1 is MNHEY and CDR2 is SMNVEV (reference sequence). The CDR3 totals 15 residues.

This chain connects TRBV7-2 to TRBJ2-7, with 10 bases aligning to TRBD2. The CDR3 consists of 15 residues. V gave up 5 bases and J gave up 3 bases; unmatched junction bases: 7. The germline gives CDR1 SGHTA, CDR2 FQGNSA. The CDR3 DNA follows: TGTGCCAGCAGCCCCGGACTAGCGGAGTACTACGAGCAGTACTTC. It codes for CASSPGLAEYYEQYF.

This clonotype was counted only a few times. V usage is TRBV20-1 and J usage is TRBJ2-5, with TRBD2 as a possible D gene (6 bases). CDR1 is DFQATT, CDR2 SNEGSKA, per germline (reference sequence). This CDR3 contains 11 residues. CDR3 residues: CSSEGLETQYF. The CDR3 DNA reads TGCAGCTCGGAGGGCCTGGAGACCCAGTACTTC.